Reported below is one TCR beta chain. Its matching antigen is unknown. The assay was immunoSEQ multiplex PCR, and TCRdb's table has in-frame clones only and misses some. The table records 120,000 to 150,000 clones, approximately 89% of them present only once. This CDR3 is 16 amino acids long. Germline trimming cut 3 bases from V and 6 bases from J; bases unmatched to any gene: 6. Germline loops: CDR1 SGHKS, CDR2 YYEKEE (reference sequence). The data derive from a study of T cell responses to AZD1222 COVID-19 vaccine. General study points: Researchers report vaccine-associated CD4 TCRs spanning spike, with dominance at 160-218 and 743-854.

The chain uses TRBV5-5 and TRBJ2-1; 13 bases agree with TRBD2. The source of this sequence is an adult in good health. This specimen was peripheral blood, taken on day 0 of AZD1222 vaccination. The CDR3 region is CASSWSGTSGVNEQFF. The CDR3 region has the DNA TGTGCCAGCAGCTGGTCCGGGACTAGCGGGGTCAATGAGCAGTTCTTC.